The rows below give T cell receptor beta chains drawn from one sample of a study of CD8+ T cells in alopecia areata. Repertoires were generated with immunoSEQ multiplex PCR, while TCRdb's copy carries only in-frame clones and drops some. The top ten clones hold about 15% of a sample with 150,000 or so clones, 87% of them seen once. This sample comprised CD8+ T cells sorted from blood, obtained at week 0. The source is a human donor with alopecia areata. CDR3s include the opening cysteine and the closing phenylalanine or tryptophan. Fields, in order: D gene, clone size, V gene, J gene, CDR3 protein, CDR3 DNA. A D gene is named only where the DNA matches it firmly. The size field is filled for only some rows; it gives once, few, many or a size class.

-	-	TRBV6-5	TRBJ2-3	CASGRRTTDTQYF	TGTGCCAGCGGGAGACGGACCACAGATACGCAGTATTTT
-	-	TRBV29-1	TRBJ1-2	CSVEERDDGSYTF	TGCAGCGTTGAAGAAAGGGACGACGGGAGCTACACCTTC
TRBD2	-	TRBV11-2	TRBJ2-2	CASNIAGGPGELFF	TGTGCCAGCAACATAGCGGGAGGGCCGGGGGAGCTGTTTTTT
-	-	TRBV29-1	TRBJ2-1	CSVEDPSRSYNEQFF	TGCAGCGTTGAAGATCCGAGTAGATCCTACAATGAGCAGTTCTTC
TRBD1	-	TRBV11-2	TRBJ2-7	CASSSGTGMREQYF	TGTGCCAGCAGCTCCGGGACAGGGATGCGCGAGCAGTACTTC
-	-	TRBV29-1	TRBJ2-2	CSVLWVTGELFF	TGCAGCGTTTTGTGGGTCACCGGGGAGCTGTTTTTT
TRBD1	-	TRBV27	TRBJ2-7	CASSGTGLAYEQYF	TGTGCCAGCAGTGGGACAGGGCTTGCCTACGAGCAGTACTTC
TRBD2	-	TRBV7-9	TRBJ2-7	CASSTVSSGGNEQYF	TGTGCCAGCAGCACAGTCTCTAGCGGGGGCAACGAGCAGTACTTC
TRBD1	-	TRBV4-2	TRBJ2-7	CASSQGTGGSYEQYF	TGTGCCAGCAGCCAAGGCACAGGGGGCTCCTACGAGCAGTACTTC
-	-	TRBV6-6	TRBJ2-1	CASSYEGSNEQFF	TGTGCCAGCAGTTACGAGGGGAGCAATGAGCAGTTCTTC
TRBD2	-	TRBV13	TRBJ2-7	CASSLAGGGPYEQYF	TGTGCCAGCAGCTTAGCGGGGGGGGGCCCCTACGAGCAGTACTTC
TRBD1	-	TRBV7-9	TRBJ1-1	CASSRRQGATEAFF	TGTGCCAGCAGCCGACGACAGGGGGCTACTGAAGCTTTCTTT
TRBD2	-	TRBV27	TRBJ2-2	CASSLSGRTTGELFF	TGTGCCAGCAGTTTGAGCGGGAGGACCACCGGGGAGCTGTTTTTT
TRBD1	-	TRBV6-1	TRBJ2-5	CASSSTGAHQETQYF	TGTGCCAGCAGCTCGACAGGGGCTCACCAAGAGACCCAGTACTTC
-	-	TRBV15	TRBJ2-5	CATSDPLSTGGETQYF	TGTGCCACCAGCGATCCTCTATCCACGGGTGGAGAGACCCAGTACTTC
-	-	TRBV27	TRBJ1-6	CASSLMGGPQDLSPLHF	TGTGCCAGCAGTTTAATGGGGGGTCCCCAAGACCTTTCACCCCTCCACTTT
-	-	TRBV29-1	TRBJ2-3	CSVPYGSDTQYF	TGCAGCGTTCCGTATGGTTCAGATACGCAGTATTTT
-	few	TRBV7-9	TRBJ2-1	CASSPGAAYNEQFF	TGTGCCAGCAGCCCTGGCGCAGCCTACAATGAGCAGTTCTTC
TRBD2	few	TRBV7-7	TRBJ2-1	CASSLREPSGRSSYNEQFF	TGTGCTAGCAGCTTAAGAGAGCCTAGCGGGAGATCATCCTACAATGAGCAGTTCTTC
-	-	TRBV7-8	TRBJ2-7	CASSLAFQAYEQYF	TGTGCCAGCAGCTTAGCGTTCCAGGCCTACGAGCAGTACTTC
TRBD1	few	TRBV29-1	TRBJ2-7	CSVGTGQGTGGAYEQYF	TGCAGCGTTGGGACGGGTCAGGGGACAGGGGGCGCCTACGAGCAGTACTTC
-	-	TRBV11-2	TRBJ2-1	CASSSPQGMPYNEQFF	TGTGCCAGCAGCTCACCGCAGGGGATGCCCTACAATGAGCAGTTCTTC
-	-	TRBV7-2	TRBJ2-1	CASSPSGEQFF	TGTGCCAGCAGCCCCTCGGGGGAGCAGTTCTTC
TRBD1	-	TRBV7-2	TRBJ2-7	CASSLRTGGLGEQYF	TGTGCCAGCAGCTTAAGGACAGGGGGCCTTGGGGAGCAGTACTTC
-	once	TRBV29-1	TRBJ2-7	CSVEGVKGKGSEQYF	TGCAGCGTTGAAGGGGTGAAGGGGAAGGGTTCCGAGCAGTACTTC
TRBD2	-	TRBV29-1	TRBJ2-3	CSVDGPGLDTDTQYF	TGCAGCGTTGATGGACCGGGACTAGACACCGATACGCAGTATTTT